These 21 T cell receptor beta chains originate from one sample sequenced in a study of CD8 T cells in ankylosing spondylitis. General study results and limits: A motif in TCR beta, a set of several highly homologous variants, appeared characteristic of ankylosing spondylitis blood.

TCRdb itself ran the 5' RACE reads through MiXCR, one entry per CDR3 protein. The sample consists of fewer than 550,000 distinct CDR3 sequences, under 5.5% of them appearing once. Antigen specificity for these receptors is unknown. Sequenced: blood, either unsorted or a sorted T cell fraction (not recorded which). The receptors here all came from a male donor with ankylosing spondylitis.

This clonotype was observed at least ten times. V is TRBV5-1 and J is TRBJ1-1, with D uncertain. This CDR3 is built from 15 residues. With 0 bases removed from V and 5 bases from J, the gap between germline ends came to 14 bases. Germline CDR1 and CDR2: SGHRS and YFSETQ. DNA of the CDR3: TGCGCCAGCAGCTTGGGAATAACAGCAGGAACTGAAGCTTTCTTT. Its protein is CASSLGITAGTEAFF.

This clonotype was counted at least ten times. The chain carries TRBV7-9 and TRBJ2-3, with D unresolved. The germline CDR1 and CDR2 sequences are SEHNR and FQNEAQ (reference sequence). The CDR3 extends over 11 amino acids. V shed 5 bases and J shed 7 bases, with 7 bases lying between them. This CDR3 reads CASSKINTQYF. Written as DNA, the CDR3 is TGTGCCAGCAGCAAGATAAATACGCAGTATTTT.

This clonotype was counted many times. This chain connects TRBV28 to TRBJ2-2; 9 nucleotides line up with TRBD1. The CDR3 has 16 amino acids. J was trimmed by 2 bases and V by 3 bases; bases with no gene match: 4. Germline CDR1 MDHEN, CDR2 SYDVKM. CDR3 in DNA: TGTGCCAGCAGTTTGGGGACAGGGCCCAACACCGGGGAGCTGTTTTTT. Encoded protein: CASSLGTGPNTGELFF.

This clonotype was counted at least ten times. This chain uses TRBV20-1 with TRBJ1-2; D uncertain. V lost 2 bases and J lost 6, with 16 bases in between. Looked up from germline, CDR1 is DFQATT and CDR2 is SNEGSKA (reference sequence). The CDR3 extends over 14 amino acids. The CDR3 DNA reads TGCAGTGCTAGACCCCACGACGTCTCCAATGGCTACACCTTC. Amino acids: CSARPHDVSNGYTF.

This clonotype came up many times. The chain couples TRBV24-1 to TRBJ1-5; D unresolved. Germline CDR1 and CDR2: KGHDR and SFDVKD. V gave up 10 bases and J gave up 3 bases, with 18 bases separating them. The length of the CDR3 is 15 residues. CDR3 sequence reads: CATRRGRTANQPQHF. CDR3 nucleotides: TGTGCCACTCGCCGAGGGAGGACTGCCAATCAGCCCCAGCATTTT.

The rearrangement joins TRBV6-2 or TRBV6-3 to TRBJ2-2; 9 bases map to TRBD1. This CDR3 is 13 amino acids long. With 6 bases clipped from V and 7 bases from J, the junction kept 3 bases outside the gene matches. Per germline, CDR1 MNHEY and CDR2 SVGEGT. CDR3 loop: CASRQGAGGELFF. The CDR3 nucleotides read TGTGCCAGCAGACAGGGGGCAGGCGGGGAGCTGTTTTTT.

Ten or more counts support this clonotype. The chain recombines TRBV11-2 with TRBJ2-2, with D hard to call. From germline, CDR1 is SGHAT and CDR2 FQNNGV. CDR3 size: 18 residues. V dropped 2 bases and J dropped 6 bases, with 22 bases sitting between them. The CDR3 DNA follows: TGTGCCAGCAGCTTAAGCCCTCCCGGGCCCACGTACCCCGGGGAGCTGTTTTTT. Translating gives CASSLSPPGPTYPGELFF.

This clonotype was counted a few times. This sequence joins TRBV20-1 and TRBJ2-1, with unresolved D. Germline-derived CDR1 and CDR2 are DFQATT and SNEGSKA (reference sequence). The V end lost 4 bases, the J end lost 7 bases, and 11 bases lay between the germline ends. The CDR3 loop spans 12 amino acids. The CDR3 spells CSANHWANEQFF. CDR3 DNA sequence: TGCAGTGCTAACCATTGGGCGAATGAGCAGTTCTTC.

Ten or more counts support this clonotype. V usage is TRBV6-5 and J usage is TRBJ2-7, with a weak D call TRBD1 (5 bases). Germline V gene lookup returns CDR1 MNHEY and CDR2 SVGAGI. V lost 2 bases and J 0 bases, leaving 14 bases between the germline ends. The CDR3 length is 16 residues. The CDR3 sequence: CASSYGQGFRSYEQYF. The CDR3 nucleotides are TGTGCCAGCAGTTACGGGCAGGGTTTCCGCTCCTACGAGCAGTACTTC.

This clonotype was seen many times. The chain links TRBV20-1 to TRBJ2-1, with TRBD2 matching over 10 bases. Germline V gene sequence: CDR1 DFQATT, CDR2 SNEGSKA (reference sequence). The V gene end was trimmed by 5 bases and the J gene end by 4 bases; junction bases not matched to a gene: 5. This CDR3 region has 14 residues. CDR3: CSAWRTSGYNEQFF. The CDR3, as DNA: TGCAGTGCTTGGCGGACTAGCGGTTACAATGAGCAGTTCTTC.

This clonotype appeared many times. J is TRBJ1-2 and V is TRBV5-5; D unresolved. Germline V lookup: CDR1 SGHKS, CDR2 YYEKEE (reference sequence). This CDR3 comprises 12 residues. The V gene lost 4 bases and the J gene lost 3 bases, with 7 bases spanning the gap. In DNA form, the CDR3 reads TGTGCCAGCAGCAATCGGGACTATGGCTACACCTTC. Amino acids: CASSNRDYGYTF.

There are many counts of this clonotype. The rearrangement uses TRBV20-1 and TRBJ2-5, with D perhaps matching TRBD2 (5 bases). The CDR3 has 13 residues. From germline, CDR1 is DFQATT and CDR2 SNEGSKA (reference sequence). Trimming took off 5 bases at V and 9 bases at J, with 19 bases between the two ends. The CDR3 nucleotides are TGCAGTGCTCTATCGCCGCTCGTGGAGGCCCAGTACTTC. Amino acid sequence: CSALSPLVEAQYF.

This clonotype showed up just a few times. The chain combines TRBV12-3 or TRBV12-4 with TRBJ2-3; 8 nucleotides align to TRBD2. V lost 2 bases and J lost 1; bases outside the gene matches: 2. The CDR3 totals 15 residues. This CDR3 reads CASSLSLAGTDTQYF. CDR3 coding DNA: TGTGCCAGCAGTTTATCACTAGCGGGCACAGATACGCAGTATTTT.

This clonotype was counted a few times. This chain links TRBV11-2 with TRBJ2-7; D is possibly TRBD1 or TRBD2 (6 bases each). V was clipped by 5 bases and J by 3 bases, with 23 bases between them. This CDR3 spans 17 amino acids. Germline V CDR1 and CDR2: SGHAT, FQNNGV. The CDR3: CASSRSLGGPGVYEQYF. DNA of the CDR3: TGTGCCAGCAGCCGAAGCCTAGGGGGGCCGGGGGTCTACGAGCAGTACTTC.

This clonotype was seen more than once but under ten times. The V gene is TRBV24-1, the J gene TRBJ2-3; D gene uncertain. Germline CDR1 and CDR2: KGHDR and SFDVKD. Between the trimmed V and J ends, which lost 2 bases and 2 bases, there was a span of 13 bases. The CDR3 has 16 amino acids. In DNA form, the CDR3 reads TGTGCCACCAGTGATTCCTCGAAGGCTAACACAGATACGCAGTATTTT. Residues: CATSDSSKANTDTQYF.

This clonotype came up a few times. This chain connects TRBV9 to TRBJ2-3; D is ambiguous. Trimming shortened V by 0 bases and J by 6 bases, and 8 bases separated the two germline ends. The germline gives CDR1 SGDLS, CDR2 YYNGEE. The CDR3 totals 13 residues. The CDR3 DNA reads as TGTGCCAGCAGCGTAGATCGGGCGGATACGCAGTATTTT. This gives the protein CASSVDRADTQYF.

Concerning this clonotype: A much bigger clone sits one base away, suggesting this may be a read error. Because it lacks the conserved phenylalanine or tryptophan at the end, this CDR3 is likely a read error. The CDR3 bases are TGTGCCAGCAGCCAGCAAGGGTTGGAGACCCAGTACTCC. As protein: CASSQQGLETQYS. J is TRBJ2-5 and V is TRBV7-2; no clear D. CDR1 is SGHTA, CDR2 FQGNSA, per germline. Between the trimmed V and J ends, which lost 5 bases and 5 bases, there was a span of 12 bases. CDR3 length: 13 amino acids.

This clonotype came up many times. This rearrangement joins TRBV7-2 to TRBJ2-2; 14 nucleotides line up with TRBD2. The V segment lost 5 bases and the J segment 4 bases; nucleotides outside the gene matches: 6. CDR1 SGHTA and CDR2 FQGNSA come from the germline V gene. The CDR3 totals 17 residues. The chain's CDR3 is CASSRDGTSGGTGELFF. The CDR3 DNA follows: TGTGCCAGCAGCCGAGACGGGACTAGCGGGGGCACCGGGGAGCTGTTTTTT.

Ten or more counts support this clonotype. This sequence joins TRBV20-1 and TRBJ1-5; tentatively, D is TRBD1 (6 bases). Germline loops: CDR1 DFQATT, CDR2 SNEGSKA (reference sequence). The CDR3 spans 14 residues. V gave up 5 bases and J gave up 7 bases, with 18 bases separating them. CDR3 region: CSAPSNRAGQPQHF. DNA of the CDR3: TGCAGTGCTCCTTCGAACAGGGCTGGGCAGCCCCAGCATTTT.

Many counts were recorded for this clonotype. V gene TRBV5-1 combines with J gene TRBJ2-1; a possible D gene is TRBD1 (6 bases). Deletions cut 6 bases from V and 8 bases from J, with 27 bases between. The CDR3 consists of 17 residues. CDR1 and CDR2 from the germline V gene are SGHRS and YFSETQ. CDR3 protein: CASTVNPQGSSSHEQFF. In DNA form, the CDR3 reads TGCGCCAGCACTGTCAATCCACAGGGCTCATCGAGCCATGAGCAGTTCTTC.

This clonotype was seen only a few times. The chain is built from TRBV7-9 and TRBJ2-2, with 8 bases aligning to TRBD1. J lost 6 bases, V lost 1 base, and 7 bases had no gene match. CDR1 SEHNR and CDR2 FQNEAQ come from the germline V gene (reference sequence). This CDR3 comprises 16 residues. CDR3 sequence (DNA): TGTGCCAGCAGCTTAGGTCCAGGGGGCGATTCCGGGGAGCTGTTTTTT. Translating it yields CASSLGPGGDSGELFF.